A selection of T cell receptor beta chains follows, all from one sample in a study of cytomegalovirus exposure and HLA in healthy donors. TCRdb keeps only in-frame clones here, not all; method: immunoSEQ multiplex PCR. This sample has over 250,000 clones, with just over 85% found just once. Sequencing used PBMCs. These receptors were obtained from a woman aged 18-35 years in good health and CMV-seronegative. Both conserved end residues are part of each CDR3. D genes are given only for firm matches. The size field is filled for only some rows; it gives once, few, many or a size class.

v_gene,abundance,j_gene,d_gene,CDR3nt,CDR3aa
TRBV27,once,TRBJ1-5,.,TGTGCCAGCAGTTCCCTACAGGGAGGCAATCAGCCCCAGCATTTT,CASSSLQGGNQPQHF
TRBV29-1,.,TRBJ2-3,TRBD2,TGCAGCGTTGGGGCCCGGGCTAGCGGGGGCACAGATACGCAGTATTTT,CSVGARASGGTDTQYF
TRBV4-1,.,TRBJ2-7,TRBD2,TGCGCCAGCAGCCAAGACACTAGCGGCCCATTGGGCGAGCAGTACTTC,CASSQDTSGPLGEQYF
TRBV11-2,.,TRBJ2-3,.,TGTGCCAGCAGCTTATCCCTCACAGATACGCAGTATTTT,CASSLSLTDTQYF
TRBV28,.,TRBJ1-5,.,TGTGCCAGCAGTTTCGGGGTAATTGGTCAGCCCCAGCATTTT,CASSFGVIGQPQHF
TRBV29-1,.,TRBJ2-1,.,TGCAGCGTTGACCCAGCGCTGAATGAGCAGTTCTTC,CSVDPALNEQFF
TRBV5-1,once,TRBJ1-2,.,TGCGCCAGCAGCTTGGGCGGGGGGAAAAACTATGGCTACACCTTC,CASSLGGGKNYGYTF
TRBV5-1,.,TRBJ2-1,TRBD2,TGCGCCAGCAGCTTGTCACTAGCGGGATACAATGAGCAGTTCTTC,CASSLSLAGYNEQFF
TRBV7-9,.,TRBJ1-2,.,TGTGCCAGCAGCTTAGGGACATTTCGTTTGGGCTATGGCTACACCTTC,CASSLGTFRLGYGYTF
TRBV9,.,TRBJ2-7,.,TGTGCCAGCAGCGTAACCCCGACAGGCGTCAACGAGCAGTACTTC,CASSVTPTGVNEQYF
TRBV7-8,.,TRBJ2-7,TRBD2,TGTGCCAGCAGCGGACGGGGACTAGCGGGAGGTCTCGCCCACGAGCAGTACTTC,CASSGRGLAGGLAHEQYF
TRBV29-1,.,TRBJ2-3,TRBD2,TGCAGCGTTGAAGGGCTAGCGGGGGGGCATAGCACAGATACGCAGTATTTT,CSVEGLAGGHSTDTQYF
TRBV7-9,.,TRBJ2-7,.,TGTGCCAGCAGCCATACTGGAGGGGTAATCTCCTACGAGCAGTACTTC,CASSHTGGVISYEQYF
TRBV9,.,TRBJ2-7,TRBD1,TGTGCCAGCAGCGTAGAGGGGACAGGCGGGGTCTACGAGCAGTACTTC,CASSVEGTGGVYEQYF
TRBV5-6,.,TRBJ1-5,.,TGTGCCAGCAGCTTGGCCGGTCGAAATCAGCCCCAGCATTTT,CASSLAGRNQPQHF
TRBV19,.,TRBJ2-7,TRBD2,TGTGCCAGTAGTCTCACTAGCGGGAGCTACGAGCAGTACTTC,CASSLTSGSYEQYF
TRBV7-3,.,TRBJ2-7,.,TGTGCCAGCACCACTTCACAGTCGGGGGAGCAGTACTTC,CASTTSQSGEQYF
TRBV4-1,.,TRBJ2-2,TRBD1,TGCGCCAGCAGCCAGACAGGGTTGACCGGGGAGCTGTTTTTT,CASSQTGLTGELFF
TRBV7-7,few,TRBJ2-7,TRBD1,TGTGCTAGCAGCGTCGGACAGGGCATCTCCTACGAGCAGTACTTC,CASSVGQGISYEQYF